The T cell receptor beta chain under discussion was sequenced for a study of molecular identifiers for immune sequencing clone quantification. With regard to this clonotype: This may stem from a read error, because a much larger clone lies one nucleotide away.

TCRdb fed the PCR reads into MiXCR, producing one record per CDR3 protein. The sample lists approximately 630,000 distinct CDR3 sequences, around 25% occurring once. CDR1 and CDR2 from the germline V gene are SEHNR and FQNEAQ (reference sequence). The CDR3 runs to 14 residues. The chain recombines TRBV7-9 with TRBJ2-5; D possibly corresponds to TRBD1 (6 bases). What was sequenced was naive CD8+ T cells from blood, with Jurkat cell RNA spiked in. Stated subset: FACS-sorted CD8+CD4-CCR7+CD45RA+ naive T cells. The origin of this receptor is a human donor in good health. Some libraries in this study had Jurkat cell RNA spiked in. This CDR3 is CASSRIFEGETQSF. The CDR3 DNA reads TGTGCCAGCAGCCGGATCTTTGAGGGGGAGACCCAGTCCTTC. Looking up the rest from reference TRBV7-9 and TRBJ2-5 gives the full variable domain: DTGVSQNPRHKITKRGQNVTFRCDPISEHNRLYWYRQTLGQGPEFLTYFQNEAQLEKSRLLSDRFSAERPKGSFSTLEIQRTEQGDSAMYLCASSRIFEGETQSFGPGTRLLVL.